These 20 T cell receptor beta chains were all obtained from the same sample, sequenced in a study of cytomegalovirus exposure and HLA in healthy donors. 60 Vbeta and 13 Jbeta primers were used in PCR. Sequencing was performed with immunoSEQ multiplex PCR; in TCRdb, only in-frame clones are kept and a portion is missing. The repertoire holds some 130,000 clones, approximately 71% seen once, with under 2.5% in the top ten. Sequenced material: PBMCs. These receptors all stem from a young man in good health and CMV-seronegative.

The chain couples TRBV19 to TRBJ2-3; 9 bases agree with TRBD2. The ends lost 3 bases at V and 0 bases at J; junction bases unmatched: 4. CDR1 and CDR2 (germline): LNHDA, SQIVND (reference sequence). The length of the CDR3 is 16 residues. The CDR3 DNA is TGTGCCAGTAGTATTATGGGACTAGCTAGCACAGATACGCAGTATTTT. It codes for CASSIMGLASTDTQYF.

The chain combines TRBV15 with TRBJ2-7; D perhaps matches TRBD1 (5 bases). The germline CDR1 and CDR2 sequences are LNHNV and YYDKDF (reference sequence). V dropped 0 bases and J dropped 11 bases, with 17 bases sitting between them. The CDR3 contains 14 residues. CDR3 loop: CATSRDGPQGKEYF. Written as DNA, the CDR3 is TGTGCCACCAGCAGAGATGGCCCTCAGGGAAAGGAGTACTTC.

The J gene is TRBJ2-7, the V gene TRBV2; 11 bases map to TRBD2. J lost 3 bases, V lost 8 bases, and 3 bases had no gene match. Germline lookup yields CDR1 SNHLY and CDR2 FYNNEI. The CDR3 runs to 13 residues. The CDR3 DNA reads TGTGCCAGCGAGGGACTAGCGGACTACGAGCAGTACTTC. Amino acids: CASEGLADYEQYF.

This rearrangement joins TRBV29-1 to TRBJ1-1; 10 nucleotides match TRBD1. This CDR3 comprises 14 residues. The ends lost 7 bases at V and 4 bases at J; junction bases unmatched: 9. Germline loops: CDR1 SQVTM, CDR2 ANQGSEA. The DNA of the CDR3 is TGCAGCGATGGGGGGGACAGGGGTCCCACTGAAGCTTTCTTT. This translates into CSDGGDRGPTEAFF.

Here the CDR3 reads CATSLPGSFNTEAFF. CDR3 DNA sequence: TGTGCCACCAGCCTCCCCGGGAGTTTCAACACTGAAGCTTTCTTT. The chain carries TRBV15 and TRBJ1-1; D is uncertain. The CDR3 is 15 residues long. Germline-derived CDR1 and CDR2 are LNHNV and YYDKDF (reference sequence). V was cut by 5 bases and J by 2 bases, with 15 bases left in between.

This sequence joins TRBV5-1 and TRBJ1-4; 12 bases align to TRBD1. The CDR3 spans 16 residues. The ends lost 4 bases at V and 7 bases at J; junction bases unmatched: 8. Germline V gene lookup returns CDR1 SGHRS and CDR2 YFSETQ. CDR3 residues: CASSPVGQGASEKLFF. The CDR3 region has the DNA TGCGCCAGCAGCCCGGTGGGACAGGGGGCGAGTGAAAAACTGTTTTTT.

The rearrangement uses TRBV23-1 and TRBJ1-3; D is undetermined. TRBV23-1 is given ORF status, its function remaining uncertain. V was shortened by 9 bases and J by 0 bases, with 15 bases between the two germline ends. CDR3 size: 15 residues. In DNA, the CDR3 is TGCGCCAGACTTAGAGGGTCGGCCTCTGGAAACACCATATATTTT. It is translated as CARLRGSASGNTIYF.

This clone was counted between two and nine times. The chain couples TRBV5-5 to TRBJ2-3; unclear D gene. V lost 4 bases to trimming and J lost 9 bases, with 15 bases between them. This CDR3 region has 13 residues. Germline V lookup: CDR1 SGHKS, CDR2 YYEKEE (reference sequence). In nucleotides, the CDR3 is TGTGCCAGCAGCCCCATTAGTGATAAGACGCAGTATTTT. Protein product: CASSPISDKTQYF.

This chain links TRBV28 with TRBJ2-7; 8 positions match TRBD2. V was clipped by 7 bases and J by 0 bases; unmatched bases: 5. The germline CDR1 and CDR2 sequences are MDHEN and SYDVKM. The CDR3 contains 14 residues. DNA of the CDR3: TGTGCCAGCATCACCAGCGGGAGCTCCTACGAGCAGTACTTC. Translating it yields CASITSGSSYEQYF.

This clone was found a few times. Here the CDR3 DNA reads TGCGCCAGCAGCTTGGTCGGTAGCGGGAGCGACGAGCAGTACTTC. Protein: CASSLVGSGSDEQYF. V gene TRBV5-1 combines with J gene TRBJ2-7; 9 nucleotides line up with TRBD2. Germline V gives CDR1 SGHRS, CDR2 YFSETQ. The CDR3 contains 15 residues. V was clipped by 0 bases and J by 5 bases; unmatched bases: 6.

The chain has TRBV9 and TRBJ2-7; 15 bases fit TRBD2. J gave up 4 bases and V 4 bases, and 6 bases lay outside the gene matches. The CDR3 extends over 16 amino acids. Germline V gene sequence: CDR1 SGDLS, CDR2 YYNGEE. The CDR3 reads CASSLDGTSGRYEQYF. The CDR3 region has the DNA TGTGCCAGCAGCCTAGATGGGACTAGCGGGAGGTACGAGCAGTACTTC.

The rearrangement uses TRBV5-1 and TRBJ2-5, with TRBD1 matching 9 bases. The V gene's germline CDR1 is SGHRS and CDR2 YFSETQ. The CDR3 is 13 amino acids. The V segment lost 8 bases and the J segment 5 bases; nucleotides outside the gene matches: 7. The CDR3 here is CASHRGQGETQYF. The DNA for the CDR3 is TGCGCCAGTCACAGGGGGCAGGGTGAGACCCAGTACTTC.

The rearrangement uses TRBV6-5 and TRBJ2-7; perhaps TRBD1 as D (6 bases). The germline CDR1 and CDR2 sequences are MNHEY and SVGAGI. CDR3 length: 16 residues. The V end was cut by 2 bases, the J end by 2 bases, with 16 bases between. CDR3 sequence: CASSYRPGTTPYEQYF. The CDR3 DNA is TGTGCCAGCAGTTACCGTCCCGGGACAACTCCCTACGAGCAGTACTTC.

The rearrangement uses TRBV7-9 and TRBJ2-2; D is possibly TRBD1 (6 bases). CDR1 is SEHNR, CDR2 FQNEAQ, per germline (reference sequence). This CDR3 is 15 amino acids long. V was shortened by 3 bases and J by 4 bases, with 12 bases between the two germline ends. This CDR3 reads CASSLVQGSTGELFF. The CDR3 region has the DNA TGTGCCAGCAGCTTGGTCCAGGGGAGCACCGGGGAGCTGTTTTTT.

This clone has only one observation. This chain joins TRBV2 and TRBJ2-3, with TRBD2 matching 13 bases. Germline assignment: CDR1 SNHLY and CDR2 FYNNEI. Trimming at V came to 4 bases and at J to 5 bases, leaving 3 bases not matched to a gene. This CDR3 region has 15 residues. CDR3 in DNA: TGTGCCAGCAGTGTAACTAGCGGGAGGGAAGATACGCAGTATTTT. Translating it yields CASSVTSGREDTQYF.

The chain uses TRBV25-1 and TRBJ2-5, with TRBD1 matching 8 bases. V was pared by 4 bases and J by 6 bases, with 7 bases of the junction left unmatched. The CDR3 runs 14 residues. Germline CDR1 reads MGHDK; CDR2 reads SYGVNS. CDR3 region: CASSAWGQDKTQYF. The CDR3 DNA follows: TGTGCCAGCAGTGCATGGGGACAGGATAAGACCCAGTACTTC.

This clone was seen a single time. Other DNA sequences in this sample translate to the same CDR3. The genes are TRBV27 and TRBJ2-1, with D tentatively TRBD2 (5 bases). The CDR3 sequence is 12 residues long. Per the germline V gene, CDR1 is MNHEY and CDR2 is SMNVEV (reference sequence). V lost 6 bases and J 7 bases, leaving 10 bases between the germline ends. DNA of the CDR3: TGTGCCAGCAGGGCCGGCGGGAATGAGCAGTTCTTC. Its protein is CASRAGGNEQFF.

The chain combines TRBV2 with TRBJ2-7, with 10 bases aligning to TRBD1. The germline CDR1 and CDR2 sequences are SNHLY and FYNNEI. The trim removed 10 bases at V and 2 bases at J, leaving 17 bases unmatched. This CDR3 has 17 amino acids. CDR3 sequence: CANRRDRGTGGTYEQYF. CDR3 sequence (DNA): TGTGCCAACCGCCGGGACAGGGGTACGGGAGGGACCTACGAGCAGTACTTC.

In its sample, this clone was seen a few times. The rearrangement links TRBV6-5 to TRBJ2-1; TRBD2 matches at 8 bases. Losses at the gene ends were 2 bases for V and 4 bases for J; bases not matched to a gene: 4. This CDR3 comprises 15 residues. Germline assignment: CDR1 MNHEY and CDR2 SVGAGI. The CDR3 DNA sequence: TGTGCCAGCAGTTACGGGCTAGCGGGTTACAATGAGCAGTTCTTC. Its translation is CASSYGLAGYNEQFF.

This sequence joins TRBV29-1 and TRBJ1-1; weak D call: TRBD1 (5 bases). The CDR3 has 13 residues. Germline V lookup: CDR1 SQVTM, CDR2 ANQGSEA. V was cut by 4 bases and J by 4 bases, with 13 bases left in between. CDR3: CSVVGEVGTEAFF. The CDR3 DNA reads TGCAGCGTTGTAGGGGAGGTCGGCACTGAAGCTTTCTTT.